This is a list of T cell receptor beta chains from one sample in a study of blood T cells in healthy people across ages. A single record per CDR3 protein comes from TCRdb applying MiXCR to the 5' RACE reads. The table has about 1.8 million distinct CDR3 sequences, around 50% seen once. The sample taken for sequencing was blood. Receptor source: a woman aged 35 to 49 in good health. CDR3s include the opening cysteine and the closing phenylalanine or tryptophan. Each record gives: D gene, clone size, J gene, V gene, CDR3 protein, CDR3 DNA. D genes are given only for firm matches. Clone size is stated in some rows and not others, as once, few, many or a class when expanded.

d_gene: TRBD1
abundance: NA
j_gene: TRBJ2-1
v_gene: TRBV7-2
CDR3aa: CASSLSGGDGEQFF
CDR3nt: TGTGCCAGCAGCTTATCAGGGGGCGATGGTGAGCAGTTCTTC

d_gene: NA
abundance: NA
j_gene: TRBJ1-2
v_gene: TRBV12-3/TRBV12-4
CDR3aa: CASSPTADYGYTF
CDR3nt: TGTGCCAGCAGTCCCACCGCGGACTATGGCTACACCTTC

d_gene: NA
abundance: NA
j_gene: TRBJ1-4
v_gene: TRBV7-2
CDR3aa: CASSLSYRLEEKLFF
CDR3nt: TGTGCCAGCAGCCTGTCCTACCGGCTCGAGGAAAAACTGTTTTTT

d_gene: NA
abundance: NA
j_gene: TRBJ1-5
v_gene: TRBV18
CDR3aa: CASSGFLRGQPQHF
CDR3nt: TGTGCCAGCTCGGGGTTCTTGCGGGGTCAGCCCCAGCATTTT

d_gene: NA
abundance: NA
j_gene: TRBJ1-2
v_gene: TRBV20-1
CDR3aa: CSARDRTRDGYTF
CDR3nt: TGCAGTGCTAGAGATCGGACAAGAGATGGCTACACCTTC

d_gene: NA
abundance: few
j_gene: TRBJ2-3
v_gene: TRBV4-3
CDR3aa: CASSQLGSTDTQYF
CDR3nt: TGCGCCAGCAGCCAACTGGGGAGCACAGATACGCAGTATTTT

d_gene: NA
abundance: NA
j_gene: TRBJ2-1
v_gene: TRBV6-2/TRBV6-3
CDR3aa: CASSPVYWGGYNEQFF
CDR3nt: TGTGCCAGCAGCCCTGTATATTGGGGAGGCTACAATGAGCAGTTCTTC

d_gene: TRBD1
abundance: NA
j_gene: TRBJ2-3
v_gene: TRBV7-2
CDR3aa: CASSWAQGAVDTQYF
CDR3nt: TGTGCCAGCAGCTGGGCGCAGGGGGCAGTGGATACGCAGTATTTT

d_gene: TRBD1
abundance: few
j_gene: TRBJ2-4
v_gene: TRBV4-3
CDR3aa: CASSQDIGQGAQNIQYF
CDR3nt: TGCGCCAGCAGCCAAGATATTGGGCAGGGGGCCCAAAACATTCAGTACTTC

d_gene: NA
abundance: NA
j_gene: TRBJ2-7
v_gene: TRBV6-5
CDR3aa: CASSYSLGGSYEQYF
CDR3nt: TGTGCCAGCAGTTACTCGCTCGGGGGCTCCTACGAGCAGTACTTC

d_gene: TRBD1
abundance: NA
j_gene: TRBJ1-1
v_gene: TRBV6-5
CDR3aa: CASSFRQGNTEAFF
CDR3nt: TGTGCCAGCAGTTTCAGACAGGGGAACACTGAAGCTTTCTTT

d_gene: TRBD1
abundance: few
j_gene: TRBJ1-4
v_gene: TRBV5-1
CDR3aa: CASALTGTEKLFF
CDR3nt: TGCGCCAGCGCCCTGACAGGGACGGAAAAACTGTTTTTT

d_gene: NA
abundance: NA
j_gene: TRBJ1-5
v_gene: TRBV27
CDR3aa: CASSPDGWGNQPQHF
CDR3nt: TGTGCCAGCAGTCCCGACGGGTGGGGCAATCAGCCCCAGCATTTT

d_gene: TRBD1
abundance: NA
j_gene: TRBJ1-5
v_gene: TRBV6-2/TRBV6-3
CDR3aa: CASRSTGVNQPQHF
CDR3nt: TGTGCCAGCAGATCAACAGGGGTCAATCAGCCCCAGCATTTT

d_gene: NA
abundance: NA
j_gene: TRBJ2-7
v_gene: TRBV4-3
CDR3aa: CASSQDIGRYEQYF
CDR3nt: TGCGCCAGCAGCCAAGATATAGGTCGGTACGAGCAGTACTTC

d_gene: NA
abundance: NA
j_gene: TRBJ2-5
v_gene: TRBV7-9
CDR3aa: CASSLAGSYNKQYF
CDR3nt: TGTGCCAGCAGCTTAGCGGGGTCCTACAATAAGCAGTACTTC

d_gene: TRBD1
abundance: NA
j_gene: TRBJ2-1
v_gene: TRBV4-1
CDR3aa: CASSQEPGGDEQFF
CDR3nt: TGCGCCAGCAGCCAGGAACCAGGGGGCGATGAGCAGTTCTTC

d_gene: NA
abundance: NA
j_gene: TRBJ1-5
v_gene: TRBV6-1
CDR3aa: CASSKGGTYSNQPQHF
CDR3nt: TGTGCCAGCAGTAAAGGTGGCACCTATAGCAATCAGCCCCAGCATTTT

d_gene: TRBD2
abundance: few
j_gene: TRBJ2-5
v_gene: TRBV7-2
CDR3aa: CASSTTSGGGETQYF
CDR3nt: TGTGCCAGCAGCACAACTAGCGGGGGGGGGGAGACCCAGTACTTC

d_gene: TRBD1
abundance: NA
j_gene: TRBJ1-5
v_gene: TRBV28
CDR3aa: CASSLLQGGRGNQPQHF
CDR3nt: TGTGCCAGCAGTTTACTACAAGGGGGCAGAGGGAATCAGCCCCAGCATTTT

d_gene: TRBD2
abundance: NA
j_gene: TRBJ2-7
v_gene: TRBV15
CDR3aa: CATSRFSGGDYNEQYF
CDR3nt: TGTGCCACCAGCAGATTTAGCGGGGGGGACTACAATGAGCAGTACTTC

d_gene: NA
abundance: NA
j_gene: TRBJ2-7
v_gene: TRBV15
CDR3aa: CATSLGYYEQYF
CDR3nt: TGTGCCACCAGTTTGGGCTACTACGAGCAGTACTTC

d_gene: NA
abundance: few
j_gene: TRBJ1-2
v_gene: TRBV6-6
CDR3aa: CASNARGATDYTF
CDR3nt: TGTGCCAGCAACGCACGAGGAGCGACAGACTACACCTTC

d_gene: TRBD2
abundance: NA
j_gene: TRBJ2-1
v_gene: TRBV28
CDR3aa: CASINVAGGRYNEQFF
CDR3nt: TGTGCCAGCATCAATGTAGCGGGGGGGCGCTACAATGAGCAGTTCTTC

d_gene: NA
abundance: NA
j_gene: TRBJ2-7
v_gene: TRBV27
CDR3aa: CASSFARGRTYEQYF
CDR3nt: TGTGCCAGCAGTTTTGCCCGGGGGAGGACCTACGAGCAGTACTTC

d_gene: NA
abundance: NA
j_gene: TRBJ2-5
v_gene: TRBV20-1
CDR3aa: CSASLKETQYF
CDR3nt: TGCAGTGCTAGCTTAAAAGAGACCCAGTACTTC

d_gene: NA
abundance: NA
j_gene: TRBJ1-2
v_gene: TRBV29-1
CDR3aa: CSALTGGGNYGYTF
CDR3nt: TGCAGCGCCCTGACGGGGGGGGGTAACTATGGCTACACCTTC

d_gene: TRBD2
abundance: NA
j_gene: TRBJ2-1
v_gene: TRBV6-2/TRBV6-3
CDR3aa: CASSSTSGETYNEQFF
CDR3nt: TGTGCCAGCAGCTCGACTAGCGGGGAAACCTACAATGAGCAGTTCTTC

d_gene: TRBD1
abundance: few
j_gene: TRBJ2-5
v_gene: TRBV29-1
CDR3aa: CSVEVGTEQYF
CDR3nt: TGCAGCGTTGAAGTAGGGACAGAACAGTACTTC

d_gene: NA
abundance: few
j_gene: TRBJ1-2
v_gene: TRBV12-3/TRBV12-4
CDR3aa: CASSLVVSYGYTF
CDR3nt: TGTGCCAGCAGTTTAGTTGTCAGCTATGGCTACACCTTC

d_gene: TRBD2
abundance: few
j_gene: TRBJ2-7
v_gene: TRBV15
CDR3aa: CATSKGGLGVSYEQYF
CDR3nt: TGTGCCACCAGCAAGGGGGGACTAGGGGTCTCCTACGAGCAGTACTTC

d_gene: TRBD2
abundance: NA
j_gene: TRBJ2-5
v_gene: TRBV9
CDR3aa: CASSTQLAGGQETQYF
CDR3nt: TGTGCCAGCAGCACCCAACTAGCGGGGGGTCAAGAGACCCAGTACTTC

d_gene: TRBD1
abundance: few
j_gene: TRBJ1-2
v_gene: TRBV27
CDR3aa: CASSFQGANGYGYTF
CDR3nt: TGTGCCAGCAGTTTTCAGGGGGCTAATGGCTATGGCTACACCTTC

d_gene: NA
abundance: NA
j_gene: TRBJ2-2
v_gene: TRBV5-1
CDR3aa: CASSTKQGTGELFF
CDR3nt: TGCGCCAGCAGCACAAAACAGGGCACCGGGGAGCTGTTTTTT

d_gene: NA
abundance: NA
j_gene: TRBJ1-5
v_gene: TRBV27
CDR3aa: CASSSRGATNQPQHF
CDR3nt: TGTGCCAGCAGCTCAAGAGGGGCCACCAATCAGCCCCAGCATTTT

d_gene: TRBD1
abundance: NA
j_gene: TRBJ1-2
v_gene: TRBV7-2
CDR3aa: CASSRDRDGGGYTF
CDR3nt: TGTGCCAGCAGCCGGGACAGAGATGGTGGTGGCTACACCTTC

d_gene: NA
abundance: NA
j_gene: TRBJ2-3
v_gene: TRBV28
CDR3aa: CASSILEESRDTQYF
CDR3nt: TGTGCCAGCAGTATCCTCGAGGAGTCCAGAGATACGCAGTATTTT

d_gene: NA
abundance: NA
j_gene: TRBJ1-6
v_gene: TRBV29-1
CDR3aa: CSVDKNKSPLHF
CDR3nt: TGCAGCGTTGATAAGAATAAGTCACCCCTCCACTTT

d_gene: TRBD2
abundance: once
j_gene: TRBJ2-3
v_gene: TRBV20-1
CDR3aa: CSAHLAGESTDTQYF
CDR3nt: TGCAGTGCTCATCTAGCGGGGGAATCCACAGATACGCAGTATTTT

d_gene: NA
abundance: NA
j_gene: TRBJ2-3
v_gene: TRBV4-1
CDR3aa: CASSSKVPRLTDTQYF
CDR3nt: TGCGCCAGCAGCTCCAAGGTGCCCCGACTCACAGATACGCAGTATTTT

d_gene: NA
abundance: NA
j_gene: TRBJ1-5
v_gene: TRBV20-1
CDR3aa: CSARDRVSRQPQHF
CDR3nt: TGCAGTGCTAGAGACAGGGTAAGCCGTCAGCCCCAGCATTTT

d_gene: TRBD1
abundance: NA
j_gene: TRBJ1-2
v_gene: TRBV7-9
CDR3aa: CASSLVVVRTGGKNYGYTF
CDR3nt: TGTGCCAGCAGCTTAGTCGTGGTTCGGACAGGGGGGAAAAACTATGGCTACACCTTC

d_gene: TRBD2
abundance: NA
j_gene: TRBJ2-3
v_gene: TRBV20-1
CDR3aa: CSNLGSGGNPTQYF
CDR3nt: TGCAGTAATCTGGGCAGCGGGGGAAACCCTACGCAGTATTTT

d_gene: NA
abundance: NA
j_gene: TRBJ1-5
v_gene: TRBV28
CDR3aa: CASSLWGRIQPQHF
CDR3nt: TGTGCCAGCAGTTTATGGGGTCGGATTCAGCCCCAGCATTTT

d_gene: TRBD1
abundance: NA
j_gene: TRBJ2-5
v_gene: TRBV29-1
CDR3aa: CSVLGQGSETQYF
CDR3nt: TGCAGCGTTTTAGGACAGGGGTCAGAGACCCAGTACTTC

d_gene: TRBD1
abundance: NA
j_gene: TRBJ2-3
v_gene: TRBV12-3/TRBV12-4
CDR3aa: CASGNGQGWFTQYF
CDR3nt: TGTGCCAGCGGCAACGGACAGGGGTGGTTTACGCAGTATTTT

d_gene: NA
abundance: few
j_gene: TRBJ2-1
v_gene: TRBV4-2
CDR3aa: CASSPSRRDNEQFF
CDR3nt: TGTGCCAGCAGCCCCTCCCGACGGGACAATGAGCAGTTCTTC

d_gene: NA
abundance: NA
j_gene: TRBJ2-7
v_gene: TRBV28
CDR3aa: CASSLAGPPYEQYF
CDR3nt: TGTGCCAGCAGTTTAGCGGGTCCACCCTACGAGCAGTACTTC

d_gene: NA
abundance: NA
j_gene: TRBJ1-1
v_gene: TRBV7-9
CDR3aa: CASGSRSRDNEAFF
CDR3nt: TGTGCCAGCGGGTCTCGATCCCGAGATAATGAAGCTTTCTTT

d_gene: NA
abundance: NA
j_gene: TRBJ2-3
v_gene: TRBV24-1
CDR3aa: CATQGRGTDTQYF
CDR3nt: TGTGCCACCCAAGGACGGGGCACAGATACGCAGTATTTT

d_gene: NA
abundance: NA
j_gene: TRBJ1-1
v_gene: TRBV7-2
CDR3aa: CASGPADRDTEAFF
CDR3nt: TGTGCCAGCGGCCCGGCGGACAGAGACACTGAAGCTTTCTTT

d_gene: TRBD1
abundance: NA
j_gene: TRBJ2-7
v_gene: TRBV2
CDR3aa: CASKGQGMNEQYF
CDR3nt: TGTGCCAGCAAGGGACAGGGGATGAACGAGCAGTACTTC